This TCR beta chain emerged from a study of technical replicates of blood from a few donors. With V trimmed by 6 bases and J by 3 bases, 5 bases remained unmatched. The CDR3 runs to 14 residues. Germline V gene lookup returns CDR1 MNHNY and CDR2 SVGAGI (reference sequence). Some clones are missing from TCRdb's copy, which holds only in-frame ones; the method was immunoSEQ multiplex PCR. The table lists approximately 58,000 clones, more than 70% of them singletons. This clonotype originated in a human donor in good health. Some clones in this sample may be carry-over from other donors' samples. Sequencing was carried out using PBMCs. The V gene is TRBV6-6, the J gene TRBJ2-3; 8 nucleotides agree with TRBD2. The CDR3 bases are TGTGCCAGCAGCCGGGGGGGCATAACAGATACGCAGTATTTT. Protein sequence: CASSRGGITDTQYF.